Listed here are 21 T cell receptor beta chains from one sample, sequenced in a study of molecular identifiers for immune sequencing clone quantification (dated by TCRdb to the late 2010s). Receptors were amplified or captured by PCR. Sequencing relied on an Illumina HiSeq 4000. Using fastp trimming at Q25 and MiXCR clonotype assembly, TCRdb reanalyzed the public sequencing data and kept in-frame beta chains. Rows merge per CDR3 protein into single entries with the most common DNA and genes. The sample table holds 80,000 to 95,000 distinct CDR3 sequences, of which under 20% were seen once. The ten largest clones take up around 0.8% of the sample. The specimen was naive CD8+ T cells from blood, with Jurkat cell RNA spiked in. The cell subset or site label corresponds to: FACS-sorted CD8+CD4-CCR7+CD45RA+ naive T cells. The source of these receptors is a human donor in good health. Some libraries in this study had Jurkat cell RNA spiked in.

This clonotype was observed at least ten times. J is TRBJ2-3 and V is TRBV25-1; D assignment may be TRBD1 or TRBD2 (5 bases each). Trimming pared 6 bases from V and 4 bases from J, leaving 14 bases between. The germline V gene encodes CDR1 MGHDK and CDR2 SYGVNS. CDR3 length: 14 residues. The DNA of the CDR3 is TGTGCCAGCAGGGACGGGGCGAGGGCAGATACGCAGTATTTT. The encoded protein is CASRDGARADTQYF. Variable domain in full (rest from reference TRBV25-1 and TRBJ2-3): EADIYQTPRYLVIGTGKKITLECSQTMGHDKMYWYQQDPGMELHLIHYSYGVNSTEKGDLSSESTVSRIRTEHFPLTLESARPSHTSQYLCASRDGARADTQYFGPGTRLTVL.

This clonotype was detected a few times. A much larger clone is a single base away; this may be a read error. The rearrangement uses TRBV6-6 and TRBJ2-7; 8 nucleotides line up with TRBD2. From germline, CDR1 is MNHNY and CDR2 SVGAGI (reference sequence). V lost 6 bases, J lost 3 bases, and 7 bases stayed unmatched. There are 14 residues in the CDR3. This chain's CDR3 is CASRETSAIYEQYF. The CDR3 region has the DNA TGTGCCAGCAGGGAGACTAGCGCGATCTACGAGCAGTACTTC.

This clonotype was found many times. The gene calls are TRBV6-2 or TRBV6-3 and TRBJ2-7, with 7 bases lining up with TRBD1. The CDR3 is made up of 13 amino acids. Germline V gene lookup returns CDR1 MNHEY and CDR2 SVGEGT. V shed 5 bases, J shed 4 bases, and the junction held 5 bases outside the gene matches. In DNA, the CDR3 is TGTGCCAGCAGTCGACAGGGAATTTACGAGCAGTACTTC. Translating gives CASSRQGIYEQYF.

This clonotype was seen at least ten times. The chain carries TRBV19 and TRBJ2-7, with 7 bases fitting TRBD2. Germline trimming cut 6 bases from V and 7 bases from J; bases unmatched to any gene: 9. CDR3 length: 13 residues. Germline V gives CDR1 LNHDA, CDR2 SQIVND (reference sequence). The CDR3, as DNA: TGTGCCAGTAGGTTGGCGGGAGTCGGGGAGCAGTACTTC. It specifies CASRLAGVGEQYF.

This clonotype showed up many times. The gene calls are TRBV20-1 and TRBJ2-5; 11 bases line up with TRBD2. V was pared by 4 bases and J by 4 bases, with 2 bases of the junction left unmatched. This CDR3 comprises 13 residues. Germline loops: CDR1 DFQATT, CDR2 SNEGSKA (reference sequence). In nucleotides, the CDR3 is TGCAGTGCTATTGGACTAGCGGGAGAGACCCAGTACTTC. Its protein is CSAIGLAGETQYF.

This clonotype was seen many times. V is TRBV5-6 and J is TRBJ2-7, with a possible D match to TRBD1 (6 bases). The CDR3 totals 13 residues. V gave up 4 bases and J gave up 0 bases, with 8 bases separating them. Germline loops: CDR1 SGHDT, CDR2 YYEEEE. The CDR3: CASSGDISYEQYF. As DNA, the CDR3 is TGTGCCAGCAGCGGGGACATCTCCTACGAGCAGTACTTC.

This clonotype was recorded many times. This chain links TRBV5-1 with TRBJ1-3; unclear D gene. The V gene lost 1 base and the J gene lost 0 bases, with 8 bases spanning the gap. CDR1 and CDR2 (germline): SGHRS, YFSETQ. The CDR3 spans 15 residues. For the CDR3, the DNA is TGCGCCAGCAGCTTGACAGCGAGCTCTGGAAACACCATATATTTT. Amino acids: CASSLTASSGNTIYF. Full variable domain (missing parts from reference TRBV5-1 and TRBJ1-3): KAGVTQTPRYLIKTRGQQVTLSCSPISGHRSVSWYQQTPGQGLQFLFEYFSETQRNKGNFPGRFSGRQFSNSRSEMNVSTLELGDSALYLCASSLTASSGNTIYFGEGSWLTVV.

This clonotype came up many times. The chain recombines TRBV12-3 or TRBV12-4 with TRBJ2-7; possibly TRBD2 for D (6 bases). V was clipped by 6 bases and J by 3 bases, with 12 bases between them. This CDR3 is built from 13 residues. Here the CDR3 reads CASRGGQHYEQYF. In DNA, the CDR3 is TGTGCCAGCAGGGGGGGTCAACACTACGAGCAGTACTTC.

The table lists this clonotype with many counts. This chain uses TRBV29-1 with TRBJ1-1; the D gene is possibly TRBD1 (5 bases). The germline V gene has CDR1 SQVTM and CDR2 ANQGSEA. The germline V and J ends were trimmed by 4 bases and 4 bases, with 10 bases remaining between them. The CDR3 has 12 residues. This CDR3 reads CSVGLGATEAFF. DNA for the CDR3: TGCAGCGTTGGTTTAGGGGCCACTGAAGCTTTCTTT.

This clonotype was detected ten times or more. The V and J genes are TRBV5-6 and TRBJ2-3; 7 nucleotides align to TRBD1. The V segment lost 3 bases and the J segment 3 bases; nucleotides outside the gene matches: 10. The CDR3 spans 16 residues. Germline V CDR1 and CDR2: SGHDT, YYEEEE. CDR3 in amino acids: CASSSPSRGTTDTQYF. The CDR3 DNA reads as TGTGCCAGCAGCTCCCCGTCCAGGGGGACGACAGATACGCAGTATTTT.

This clonotype was counted at least ten times. The V gene is TRBV12-3 or TRBV12-4, the J gene TRBJ2-3; no clear D gene. The CDR3 covers 13 residues. Trimming pared 3 bases from V and 4 bases from J, leaving 8 bases between. In nucleotides, the CDR3 is TGTGCCAGCAGTTTCAACGGGCCAGATACGCAGTATTTT. This codes for CASSFNGPDTQYF.

This clonotype was picked up many times. The chain is built from TRBV27 and TRBJ1-6, with 9 bases aligning to TRBD1. The V gene's germline CDR1 is MNHEY and CDR2 SMNVEV (reference sequence). V shed 3 bases, J shed 7 bases, and the junction held 4 bases outside the gene matches. CDR3 length: 15 residues. DNA of the CDR3: TGTGCCAGCAGTTTTTTGGGACAGGGAAATTCACCCCTCCACTTT. Amino acids: CASSFLGQGNSPLHF.

This clonotype came up many times. The J gene is TRBJ1-4, the V gene TRBV4-1, with D hard to call. The ends were cut back, 5 bases at V and 6 bases at J, with 22 bases in the middle. The CDR3 length is 17 residues. CDR1 is MGHRA, CDR2 YSYEKL, per germline. The CDR3 DNA is TGCGCCAGCAGCTTAGAAGCAGCTTATGTCGTGGATGAAAAACTGTTTTTT. This translates into CASSLEAAYVVDEKLFF.

This clonotype came up many times. This rearrangement joins TRBV4-1 to TRBJ1-5; 9 nucleotides match TRBD1. V shed 5 bases and J 0 bases; nucleotides not matched to a gene: 8. The CDR3 sequence is 17 residues long. CDR1 and CDR2 from the germline V gene are MGHRA and YSYEKL. This CDR3 is CASSSRQGDYSNQPQHF. The CDR3 region has the DNA TGCGCCAGCAGCTCCCGACAGGGGGATTATAGCAATCAGCCCCAGCATTTT.

In its sample, this clonotype was seen many times. V is TRBV6-2 or TRBV6-3 and J is TRBJ2-7; D remains ambiguous. Trimming took 0 bases from V and 7 from J, leaving 4 bases between them. Germline V gene lookup returns CDR1 MNHEY and CDR2 SVGEGT. The CDR3 has 11 amino acids. CDR3 protein: CASSYSGEQYF. In DNA form, the CDR3 reads TGTGCCAGCAGTTACTCGGGGGAGCAGTACTTC.

This clonotype was counted at least ten times. The chain couples TRBV2 to TRBJ2-3; D unclear. Germline lookup yields CDR1 SNHLY and CDR2 FYNNEI. With 4 bases removed from V and 5 bases from J, the gap between germline ends came to 4 bases. CDR3 length equals 11 residues. CDR3: CASSGEDTQYF. The CDR3, as DNA: TGTGCCAGCAGTGGAGAAGATACGCAGTATTTT.

Concerning this clonotype itself: Given a much more abundant clone one base away, this may be a read error. CDR3 DNA sequence: TGTGCCAACAGCACCCGGACAGGGGGCTACGAGCAGTACTTC. Its translation: CANSTRTGGYEQYF. The chain recombines TRBV7-8 with TRBJ2-7; 10 bases fit TRBD1. The CDR3 runs 14 residues. CDR1 and CDR2 from the germline V gene are SGHVS and FQNEAQ.

This clonotype was counted at least ten times. J is TRBJ1-1 and V is TRBV20-1, with D tentatively TRBD1 (5 bases). V lost 5 bases and J 0 bases, leaving 16 bases between the germline ends. The CDR3 is 15 amino acids. CDR1 and CDR2 (germline): DFQATT, SNEGSKA (reference sequence). The CDR3 loop is CSAVPGARMNTEAFF. Written as DNA, the CDR3 is TGCAGTGCTGTTCCCGGGGCGAGAATGAACACTGAAGCTTTCTTT.

The CDR3 here is CASSPAVGGTGYGYTF. For the CDR3, the DNA is TGTGCCAGCAGCCCGGCCGTGGGGGGTACGGGCTATGGCTACACCTTC. The chain recombines TRBV7-9 with TRBJ1-2; D perhaps matches TRBD1 (5 bases). The length of the CDR3 is 16 residues. Germline CDR1 reads SEHNR; CDR2 reads FQNEAQ (reference sequence). Trimming stripped 5 bases from V and 4 bases from J, with 20 bases between.

This clonotype was picked up many times. The rearrangement links TRBV7-2 to TRBJ1-5; D is uncertain. Germline values: CDR1 SGHTA, CDR2 FQGNSA. V was cut by 2 bases and J by 5 bases, with 13 bases left in between. CDR3 size: 15 residues. The CDR3 bases are TGTGCCAGCAGCTTACGTGACGACGAGTATCAGCCCCAGCATTTT. Its translation is CASSLRDDEYQPQHF.

This clonotype was detected many times. This chain joins TRBV19 and TRBJ1-1; the D is unclear. CDR1 is LNHDA, CDR2 SQIVND, per germline (reference sequence). The CDR3 extends over 13 amino acids. With 4 bases removed from V and 1 base from J, the gap between germline ends came to 7 bases. The CDR3 coding sequence is TGTGCCAGTAGTAACGGGCGGAACACTGAAGCTTTCTTT. Translation gives CASSNGRNTEAFF. Full variable domain (missing parts from reference TRBV19 and TRBJ1-1): DGGITQSPKYLFRKEGQNVTLSCEQNLNHDAMYWYRQDPGQGLRLIYYSQIVNDFQKGDIAEGYSVSREKKESFPLTVTSAQKNPTAFYLCASSNGRNTEAFFGQGTRLTVV.